The clone carrying this TCR beta chain has a count of ten or more. This specimen belongs to a study of early T cells in non-severe SARS-CoV-2 infection. TCRdb fed the 5' RACE reads into MiXCR, producing one record per CDR3 protein. This sample yields 80,000 or so distinct CDR3 sequences, of which more than 13% are seen a single time; roughly 3.1% belongs to the top ten. The J segment lost 2 bases and the V segment lost 5 bases, leaving 4 bases of the junction unmatched. This CDR3 contains 14 residues. The sequenced sample consisted of whole blood. The chain joins TRBV12-3 or TRBV12-4 to TRBJ2-7, with 9 bases identical to TRBD1. This sequence was found in an adult who was a healthcare worker with PCR-confirmed SARS-CoV-2 infection or an uninfected control (not recorded which). DNA for the CDR3: TGTGCCAGCAGTCCGGGACAGGGCACCTACGAGCAGTACTTC. Translation: CASSPGQGTYEQYF.